One sample yielded the 15 T cell receptor beta chains listed below, sequenced in a study of cytomegalovirus exposure and HLA in healthy donors. 13 Jbeta primers and 60 Vbeta primers were used for the PCR. Assay: immunoSEQ multiplex PCR; the TCRdb copy retains only in-frame clones and omits some. The table shows 200,000 to 300,000 clones, with 84% occurring only once. Sequenced input: PBMCs. These receptors came from a woman aged 40 to 50 in good health and CMV-seropositive.

The genes are TRBV6-5 and TRBJ2-7; no clear D gene. The CDR3 has 13 residues. Trimming removed 2 bases at V and 7 bases at J, with 12 bases between. Germline V gene data show CDR1 as MNHEY and CDR2 as SVGAGI. The CDR3 is CASSYLDSREQYF. CDR3 sequence (DNA): TGTGCCAGCAGTTACCTCGATTCGCGGGAGCAGTACTTC.

V and J are TRBV14 and TRBJ2-1; 10 nucleotides align to TRBD2. Germline CDR1 and CDR2: SGHDN and FVKESK. With 4 bases clipped from V and 9 bases from J, the junction kept 6 bases outside the gene matches. CDR3 length: 14 residues. In DNA, the CDR3 is TGTGCCAGCAGCCTCCTAGCGGGAGTCACTGAGCAGTTCTTC. It specifies CASSLLAGVTEQFF.

V and J are TRBV4-3 and TRBJ1-6; 10 bases agree with TRBD1. The CDR3 runs 15 residues. Germline V gene lookup returns CDR1 LGHNA and CDR2 YSLEER. V was clipped by 3 bases and J by 8 bases; unmatched bases: 4. The CDR3 DNA reads as TGCGCCAGCAGCCAGACAGGGGGCCCCTATTCACCCCTCCACTTT. Its translation: CASSQTGGPYSPLHF.

The chain employs TRBV27 and TRBJ2-1; 7 bases match TRBD2. J was trimmed by 1 base and V by 5 bases; bases with no gene match: 5. This CDR3 spans 15 amino acids. Germline assignment: CDR1 MNHEY and CDR2 SMNVEV (reference sequence). The CDR3 DNA is TGTGCCAGCAGTCTAGGACTAGTGTCCTACAATGAGCAGTTCTTC. This translates into CASSLGLVSYNEQFF.

Only one count was recorded for this clone. The chain couples TRBV23-1 to TRBJ1-1; 12 bases map to TRBD1. TRBV23-1 falls under the ORF class, with uncertain function. The V and J ends lost 1 base and 0 bases, in that order; junction bases with no gene match: 9. The CDR3 has 19 amino acids. As DNA, the CDR3 is TGCGCCAGCAGTCAATTCCGGTGGGACAGGGGGCCCTTGAACACTGAAGCTTTCTTT. Amino acid sequence: CASSQFRWDRGPLNTEAFF.

The chain's CDR3 is CASSPGGSGIYEQYF. The CDR3 DNA follows: TGTGCCAGCAGCCCGGGCGGGAGCGGGATTTACGAGCAGTACTTC. The chain combines TRBV7-2 with TRBJ2-7; 7 bases are shared with TRBD2. From germline, CDR1 is SGHTA and CDR2 FQGNSA. The CDR3 length is 15 residues. Trimming removed 5 bases from V and 4 bases from J; junction bases left unmatched: 11.

This chain uses TRBV5-1 with TRBJ2-1, with 10 bases that match TRBD1. Germline-derived CDR1 and CDR2 are SGHRS and YFSETQ. V dropped 5 bases and J dropped 3; count of bases not matched to a gene: 8. The CDR3 has 16 residues. CDR3 DNA sequence: TGCGCCAGCAGACCCGCGGACAGGGGGAGCTACAATGAGCAGTTCTTC. It encodes CASRPADRGSYNEQFF.

This chain uses TRBV19 with TRBJ1-1, with a weak D call TRBD1 (5 bases). Trimming left V 5 bases short and J 4 bases short, with 11 bases between. The CDR3 covers 13 residues. Germline CDR1 and CDR2: LNHDA and SQIVND (reference sequence). CDR3 in amino acids: CASSAGGFTEAFF. CDR3 DNA: TGTGCCAGTAGTGCCGGGGGGTTCACTGAAGCTTTCTTT.

V gene TRBV28 combines with J gene TRBJ2-2; D might be TRBD1 (6 bases). The CDR3 has 15 amino acids. Germline V CDR1 and CDR2: MDHEN, SYDVKM. The V and J ends lost 7 bases and 1 base respectively, with 13 bases between them. The CDR3 is CASITGRLNTGELFF. As DNA, the CDR3 is TGTGCCAGCATTACAGGGAGACTGAACACCGGGGAGCTGTTTTTT.

This chain uses TRBV11-2 with TRBJ1-2; a weak D match, TRBD1 (6 bases). Per the germline V gene, CDR1 is SGHAT and CDR2 is FQNNGV. Trimming took off 4 bases at V and 8 bases at J, with 20 bases between the two ends. This CDR3 has 15 amino acids. The CDR3 loop reads CASSSTGGALWGYTF. As DNA, the CDR3 is TGTGCCAGCAGCTCCACTGGGGGGGCCCTCTGGGGCTACACCTTC.

The chain links TRBV20-1 to TRBJ1-2; D might be TRBD1 (5 bases). This CDR3 has 11 amino acids. Trimming took off 2 bases at V and 7 bases at J, with 8 bases between the two ends. Germline loops: CDR1 DFQATT, CDR2 SNEGSKA (reference sequence). The CDR3 sequence is CSARRGLGYTF. DNA for the CDR3: TGCAGTGCTAGAAGGGGACTTGGCTACACCTTC.

In its sample, this clone was seen once. The chain combines TRBV5-1 with TRBJ1-5; 7 bases line up with TRBD1. This CDR3 is built from 13 residues. The trim removed 7 bases at V and 10 bases at J, leaving 11 bases unmatched. Germline loops: CDR1 SGHRS, CDR2 YFSETQ. Here the CDR3 DNA reads TGCGCCAGCTCTAGGGGGCTGGAAGAACCCCAGCATTTT. Translation gives CASSRGLEEPQHF.

A few counts support this clone. The V call is TRBV7-9, the J call TRBJ2-7; 8 bases match TRBD1. Per the germline V gene, CDR1 is SEHNR and CDR2 is FQNEAQ (reference sequence). The J segment lost 3 bases and the V segment lost 5 bases, leaving 6 bases of the junction unmatched. The CDR3 covers 14 residues. The CDR3 reads CASSARDRFYEQYF. As DNA, the CDR3 is TGTGCCAGCAGCGCAAGGGACAGGTTCTACGAGCAGTACTTC.

This chain connects TRBV30 to TRBJ2-3; D is perhaps TRBD2 (6 bases). V lost 0 bases and J 2 bases, leaving 9 bases between the germline ends. This CDR3 spans 14 amino acids. Germline CDR1 reads GTSNPN; CDR2 reads SVGIG (reference sequence). The CDR3 nucleotides read TGTGCCTGGAGTGTACGGGGGTTCACAGATACGCAGTATTTT. Amino acid sequence: CAWSVRGFTDTQYF.

This chain connects TRBV6-6 to TRBJ2-1, with D uncertain. Germline values: CDR1 MNHNY, CDR2 SVGAGI (reference sequence). Between the trimmed V and J ends, which lost 6 bases and 6 bases, there was a span of 18 bases. This CDR3 has 15 residues. The DNA for the CDR3 is TGTGCCAGCAGCTATATACCATCTGGTTTCAATGAGCAGTTCTTC. It translates to CASSYIPSGFNEQFF.